The clone carrying this T cell receptor (beta chain) was detected ten times or more. Its antigen is not known. This sample is drawn from a study of glioma-infiltrating T cells. The CDR3 totals 15 residues. Trimming left V 3 bases short and J 1 base short, with 16 bases between. Germline CDR1 reads DFQATT; CDR2 reads SNEGSKA (reference sequence). Using RNA template, CDR3s of TCR alpha and beta were amplified with iRepertoire arm-PCR. One-step reverse transcription and amplification started from around 100-400 ng of tissue mRNA or PBMC total RNA. TCRdb re-called the multiplex PCR reads with MiXCR, one entry per CDR3 protein. The sample yields approximately 11,000 distinct CDR3 sequences, 26% seen once. Notes on the study in general: Gliomas, especially low-grade, showed above-expected tissue-blood divergence; non-neoplastic patients showed below.

The sequencing input was glioma tissue, nonneoplastic brain tissue, or PBMCs (not recorded which). The chain recombines TRBV20-1 with TRBJ2-7; TRBD1 might be the D (6 bases). This clonotype was sampled from a human donor with low-grade glioma or glioblastoma, undergoing nonglioma brain surgery, or in good health (not recorded which). Here the CDR3 reads CSASGPAGESYEQYF. In DNA form, the CDR3 reads TGCAGTGCTAGTGGTCCTGCAGGGGAATCCTACGAGCAGTACTTC.